This passage covers 17 T cell receptor beta chains from one sample sequenced in a study of cytomegalovirus exposure and HLA in healthy donors (dated by TCRdb to 2015 to 2018). Receptors were amplified or captured by the immunoSEQ multiplex PCR assay. For the multiplex PCR, a mixture combining 60 forward primers for TCR Vbeta segments and 13 reverse primers for TCR Jbeta segments was used. Entries here come from immuneACCESS through TCRdb and include only in-frame sequences with V and J called. Some clones fail to appear in such tables; in the studies checked, an unresolved V gene covers under half of the shortfall, and the cause of the remainder is unknown. This sample lists 160,000 or so clones; 82% were detected once. Approximately 6.3% of the sample goes to the ten largest clones. Input material: PBMCs. The source of these receptors is a woman aged 50 to 65 in good health and CMV-seropositive.

The rearrangement links TRBV5-5 to TRBJ2-1; TRBD1 aligns across 9 bases. This CDR3 has 11 residues. The germline V gene has CDR1 SGHKS and CDR2 YYEKEE (reference sequence). V shed 5 bases, J shed 15 bases, and the junction held 6 bases outside the gene matches. Here the CDR3 reads CASSKDRGPFF. The CDR3 DNA is TGTGCCAGCAGTAAGGACAGGGGTCCGTTCTTC.

The chain has TRBV5-1 and TRBJ2-2; 7 bases agree with TRBD2. This CDR3 comprises 15 residues. Germline lookup yields CDR1 SGHRS and CDR2 YFSETQ. V gave up 1 base and J gave up 3 bases; unmatched junction bases: 3. CDR3 in DNA: TGCGCCAGCAGCTTGCGCGGGGGAGACACCGGGGAGCTGTTTTTT. This translates into CASSLRGGDTGELFF.

The rearrangement uses TRBV10-3 and TRBJ1-4; D is perhaps TRBD1 (6 bases). The CDR3 loop spans 13 amino acids. Trimming pared 9 bases from V and 2 bases from J, leaving 10 bases between. Germline V gene data show CDR1 as ENHRY and CDR2 as SYGVKD. In DNA, the CDR3 is TGTGCCATTCAGGGGTCGACTAATGAAAAACTGTTTTTT. This gives the protein CAIQGSTNEKLFF.

In nucleotides, the CDR3 is TGTGCCAGCAGCACCCCGGGGGACAATGAGCAGTTCTTC. This encodes CASSTPGDNEQFF. The rearrangement joins TRBV2 to TRBJ2-1; D possibly corresponds to TRBD2 (6 bases). The CDR3 is 13 residues long. Germline V lookup: CDR1 SNHLY, CDR2 FYNNEI. V was trimmed by 6 bases and J by 5 bases, leaving 11 bases between them. Filled out from reference TRBV2 and TRBJ2-1, the complete variable domain reads EPEVTQTPSHQVTQMGQEVILRCVPISNHLYFYWYRQILGQKVEFLVSFYNNEISEKSEIFDDQFSVERPDGSNFTLKIRSTKLEDSAMYFCASSTPGDNEQFFGPGTRLTVL.

The gene calls are TRBV25-1 and TRBJ1-2; unclear D gene. With 4 bases removed from V and 4 bases from J, the gap between germline ends came to 10 bases. The CDR3 loop spans 13 amino acids. The germline CDR1 and CDR2 sequences are MGHDK and SYGVNS. The CDR3: CASSASSVYGYTF. The CDR3, as DNA: TGTGCCAGCAGTGCGTCAAGCGTCTATGGCTACACCTTC.

The chain couples TRBV27 to TRBJ2-3; the D gene is possibly TRBD1 (7 bases). Germline V gene sequence: CDR1 MNHEY, CDR2 SMNVEV (reference sequence). There are 15 residues in the CDR3. V was clipped by 6 bases and J by 3 bases, with 16 bases between them. CDR3 region: CASRTTGRLTDTQYF. CDR3 bases: TGTGCCAGCAGGACGACAGGGAGGTTGACAGATACGCAGTATTTT.

This clone was recorded once. The chain recombines TRBV5-4 with TRBJ2-3; 11 nucleotides match TRBD1. This CDR3 is built from 16 residues. Germline CDR1 SGHNT, CDR2 YYREEE (reference sequence). V lost 4 bases to trimming and J lost 4 bases; unmatched junction nucleotides: 8. The CDR3 is CASSRPGQGVADTQYF. CDR3 nucleotide sequence: TGTGCCAGCAGCCGCCCGGGACAGGGGGTTGCAGATACGCAGTATTTT.

The V and J genes are TRBV13 and TRBJ1-4; the match to TRBD1 covers 9 bases. The junction had 5 bases not matched to a gene; V was cut back by 3 bases and J by 6 bases. The CDR3 loop spans 15 amino acids. In germline, CDR1 is PRHDT, CDR2 FYEKMQ (reference sequence). The CDR3 DNA is TGTGCCAGCAGCTTCGGGACAGGGAGGGATGAAAAACTGTTTTTT. It translates to CASSFGTGRDEKLFF.

This chain connects TRBV7-6 to TRBJ1-6; D possibly corresponds to TRBD1 (5 bases). The germline CDR1 and CDR2 sequences are SGHVS and FNYEAQ. This CDR3 has 16 residues. V lost 1 base and J 8 bases, leaving 15 bases between the germline ends. Written as DNA, the CDR3 is TGTGCCAGCAGCTTAGGGCGCGGGGCGTTCGATTCACCCCTCCACTTT. Protein: CASSLGRGAFDSPLHF.

This clone turned up a few times. V gene TRBV18 combines with J gene TRBJ1-4; D perhaps matches TRBD1 (6 bases). Germline lookup yields CDR1 KGHSH and CDR2 LQKENI. Trimming cost V 4 bases and J 8 bases, with 11 bases left between them. This CDR3 has 13 amino acids. The CDR3 here is CASSRDTWEKLFF. CDR3 nucleotides: TGTGCCAGCTCACGGGACACTTGGGAAAAACTGTTTTTT.

This chain connects TRBV27 to TRBJ2-3, with D hard to call. In germline, CDR1 is MNHEY, CDR2 SMNVEV (reference sequence). This CDR3 is 14 amino acids long. Between the trimmed V and J ends, which lost 3 bases and 6 bases, there was a span of 13 bases. The CDR3 DNA reads as TGTGCCAGCAGTTTTGGTACTATTGGGGATACGCAGTATTTT. Amino acids: CASSFGTIGDTQYF.

This clone was observed a few times. This rearrangement joins TRBV6-1 to TRBJ2-6, with TRBD1 as a possible D gene (5 bases). Germline CDR1 MNHNS, CDR2 SASEGT. This CDR3 is built from 15 residues. The V and J ends lost 1 base and 2 bases respectively, with 6 bases between them. The DNA for the CDR3 is TGTGCCAGCAGTGAAGGGGGCGCTGGGGCCAACGTCCTGACTTTC. It specifies CASSEGGAGANVLTF.

This clone was seen once. This chain joins TRBV9 and TRBJ1-1; D possibly corresponds to TRBD1 (6 bases). Germline V lookup: CDR1 SGDLS, CDR2 YYNGEE. The CDR3 covers 12 residues. Trimming cost V 3 bases and J 8 bases, with 11 bases left between them. CDR3 bases: TGTGCCAGCAGCGGATCCGGGACAGAAGCTTTCTTT. Translated, it gives CASSGSGTEAFF. The full variable domain, rest sourced from reference TRBV9 and TRBJ1-1, is DSGVTQTPKHLITATGQRVTLRCSPRSGDLSVYWYQQSLDQGLQFLIQYYNGEERAKGNILERFSAQQFPDLHSELNLSSLELGDSALYFCASSGSGTEAFFGQGTRLTVV.

The table lists this clone with a few counts. The V gene is TRBV28, the J gene TRBJ2-3; D gene unclear. V was pared by 4 bases and J by 10 bases, with 15 bases between. This CDR3 is built from 13 residues. Germline V gene sequence: CDR1 MDHEN, CDR2 SYDVKM. This CDR3 is CASSSPLLTAQYF. The CDR3 DNA follows: TGTGCCAGCAGTTCCCCTTTACTAACGGCGCAGTATTTT.

This sequence joins TRBV7-2 and TRBJ2-1; 14 bases map to TRBD2. Germline V CDR1 and CDR2: SGHTA, FQGNSA. Trimming removed 5 bases from V and 9 bases from J; junction bases left unmatched: 12. The CDR3 runs to 17 residues. This CDR3 is CASSPVGLAGGASEQFF. In DNA, the CDR3 is TGTGCCAGCAGCCCGGTTGGACTAGCGGGGGGCGCGTCTGAGCAGTTCTTC.

The CDR3, as DNA: TGCGCCAGCAGCCAAGTAGCTAGCGGGGGCTACGAGCAGTACTTC. This gives the protein CASSQVASGGYEQYF. This sequence joins TRBV4-3 and TRBJ2-7; 10 bases agree with TRBD2. CDR3 length: 15 amino acids. Germline values: CDR1 LGHNA, CDR2 YSLEER. After removal of 1 base from V and 3 bases from J, the junction contained 3 bases not matched to a gene.

This clone came up once. V usage is TRBV5-1 and J usage is TRBJ2-3; TRBD2 matches at 11 bases. V lost 0 bases, J lost 6 bases, and 6 bases stayed unmatched. The CDR3 has 16 residues. The V gene's germline CDR1 is SGHRS and CDR2 YFSETQ. The CDR3 DNA follows: TGCGCCAGCAGCTTGGACTCTAGCGGGGGGCCCGATACGCAGTATTTT. Its translation: CASSLDSSGGPDTQYF.